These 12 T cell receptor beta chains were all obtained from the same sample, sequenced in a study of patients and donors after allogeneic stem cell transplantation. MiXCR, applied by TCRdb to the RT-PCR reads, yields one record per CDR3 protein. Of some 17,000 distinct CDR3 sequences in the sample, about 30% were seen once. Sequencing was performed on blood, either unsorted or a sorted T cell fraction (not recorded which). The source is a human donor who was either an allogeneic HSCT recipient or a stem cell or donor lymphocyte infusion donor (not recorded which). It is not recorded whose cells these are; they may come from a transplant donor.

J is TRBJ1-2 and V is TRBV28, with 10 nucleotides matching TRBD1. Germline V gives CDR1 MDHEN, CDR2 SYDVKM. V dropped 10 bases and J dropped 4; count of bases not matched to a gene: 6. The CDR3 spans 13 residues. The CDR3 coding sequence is TGTGCCAATCGACAGGGGGCTTCCTATGGCTACACCTTC. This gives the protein CANRQGASYGYTF.

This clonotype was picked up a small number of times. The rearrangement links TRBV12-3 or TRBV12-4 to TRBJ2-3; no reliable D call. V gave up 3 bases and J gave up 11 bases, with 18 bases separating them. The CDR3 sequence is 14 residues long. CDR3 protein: CASSFPQALGRQYF. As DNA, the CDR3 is TGTGCCAGCAGTTTCCCACAAGCCCTTGGTAGGCAGTATTTT.

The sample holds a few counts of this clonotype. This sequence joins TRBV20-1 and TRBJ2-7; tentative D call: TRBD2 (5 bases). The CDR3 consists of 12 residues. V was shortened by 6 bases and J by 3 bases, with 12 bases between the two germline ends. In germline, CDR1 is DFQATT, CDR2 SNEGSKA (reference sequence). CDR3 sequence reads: CSATGYHYEQYF. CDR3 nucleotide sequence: TGCAGTGCAACGGGGTACCACTACGAGCAGTACTTC.

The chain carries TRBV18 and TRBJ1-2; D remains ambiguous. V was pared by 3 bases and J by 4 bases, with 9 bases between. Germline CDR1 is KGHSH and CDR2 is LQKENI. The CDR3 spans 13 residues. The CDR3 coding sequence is TGTGCCAGCTCACCCGACGTAGTCTATGGCTACACCTTC. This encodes CASSPDVVYGYTF.

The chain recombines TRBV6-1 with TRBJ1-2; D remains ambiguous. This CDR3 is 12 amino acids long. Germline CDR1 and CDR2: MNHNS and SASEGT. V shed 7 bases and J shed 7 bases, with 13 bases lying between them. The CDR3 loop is CASTNRRIGYTF. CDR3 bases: TGTGCCAGCACTAATAGGCGGATTGGCTACACCTTC.

The CDR3 protein is CASSHQETQYF. The CDR3 DNA reads TGCGCCAGCAGCCATCAAGAGACCCAGTACTTC. The chain is built from TRBV4-1 and TRBJ2-5; D not certain. Germline values: CDR1 MGHRA, CDR2 YSYEKL. V was cut by 3 bases and J by 2 bases, with 1 base left in between. The CDR3 loop spans 11 amino acids.

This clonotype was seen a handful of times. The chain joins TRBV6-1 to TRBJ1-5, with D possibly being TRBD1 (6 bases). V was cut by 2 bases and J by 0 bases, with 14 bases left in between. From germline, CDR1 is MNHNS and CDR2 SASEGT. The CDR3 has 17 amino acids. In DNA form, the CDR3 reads TGTGCCAGCAGTGAACGAGTGCAGGGACATAGCAATCAGCCCCAGCATTTT. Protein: CASSERVQGHSNQPQHF.

The CDR3 coding sequence is TGTGCCATCAGTTCGACTCCTTCATTGGTAGATACGCAGTATTTT. Translated: CAISSTPSLVDTQYF. The rearrangement joins TRBV10-3 to TRBJ2-3; D remains unclear. Germline loops: CDR1 ENHRY, CDR2 SYGVKD. The CDR3 extends over 15 amino acids. V shed 5 bases and J shed 5 bases, with 17 bases lying between them.

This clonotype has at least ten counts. This CDR3 is CASSSELDSPLHF. The CDR3, as DNA: TGTGCCAGCAGCTCCGAACTGGATTCACCCCTCCACTTT. The genes are TRBV7-6 and TRBJ1-6; D ambiguous. CDR1 is SGHVS, CDR2 FNYEAQ, per germline. With 4 bases removed from V and 8 bases from J, the gap between germline ends came to 9 bases. The CDR3 runs 13 residues.

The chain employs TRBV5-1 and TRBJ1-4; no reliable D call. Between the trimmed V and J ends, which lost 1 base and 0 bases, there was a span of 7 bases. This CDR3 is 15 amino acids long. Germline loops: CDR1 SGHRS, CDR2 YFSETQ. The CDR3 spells CASSLIPATNEKLFF. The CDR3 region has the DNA TGCGCCAGCAGCTTGATCCCCGCAACTAATGAAAAACTGTTTTTT.

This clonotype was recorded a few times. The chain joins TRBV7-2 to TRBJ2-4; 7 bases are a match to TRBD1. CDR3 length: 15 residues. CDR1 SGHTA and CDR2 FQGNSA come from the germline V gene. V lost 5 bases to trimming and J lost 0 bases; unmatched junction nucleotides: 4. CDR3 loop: CASSVGQLAKNIQYF. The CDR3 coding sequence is TGTGCCAGCAGCGTGGGACAGTTAGCCAAAAACATTCAGTACTTC.

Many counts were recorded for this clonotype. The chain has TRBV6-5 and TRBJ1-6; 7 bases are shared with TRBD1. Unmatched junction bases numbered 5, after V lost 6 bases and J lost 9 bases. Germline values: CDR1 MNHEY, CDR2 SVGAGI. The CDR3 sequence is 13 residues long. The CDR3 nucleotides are TGTGCCAGCAGAGGGACAGTGGGTTCACCCCTCCACTTT. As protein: CASRGTVGSPLHF.